These 13 T cell receptor beta chains were sequenced from one sample in a study of blood T cell repertoires in COVID-19. The table came from immunoSEQ multiplex PCR; TCRdb's copy has only in-frame clones and leaves some out. The table has some 170,000 clones, 84% seen once. Sequences were obtained from PBMCs or T cells enriched from blood (not recorded which). These receptors were collected from a man in his forties or fifties who had recovered from COVID-19.

The chain has TRBV19 and TRBJ1-5, with 7 nucleotides matching TRBD1. Germline V gene lookup returns CDR1 LNHDA and CDR2 SQIVND (reference sequence). V trimming: 4 bases; J trimming: 4 bases; junction bases outside the gene matches: 7. The CDR3 consists of 15 residues. CDR3 loop: CASSRYGTENQPQHF. CDR3 nucleotide sequence: TGTGCCAGTAGTAGGTACGGGACAGAAAATCAGCCCCAGCATTTT.

V gene TRBV28 combines with J gene TRBJ1-5; 11 bases match TRBD1. This CDR3 has 15 amino acids. Trimming at V came to 6 bases and at J to 5 bases, leaving 6 bases not matched to a gene. In germline, CDR1 is MDHEN, CDR2 SYDVKM. CDR3 DNA: TGTGCCAGCAGACAGGGACAGGGGGGAGATCAGCCCCAGCATTTT. Translation: CASRQGQGGDQPQHF.

J is TRBJ2-6 and V is TRBV2; 8 nucleotides align to TRBD1. V lost 5 bases and J lost 1; bases outside the gene matches: 10. CDR3 length: 18 residues. Per the germline V gene, CDR1 is SNHLY and CDR2 is FYNNEI. CDR3 residues: CASSLWTGFGSGANVLTF. CDR3 nucleotides: TGTGCCAGCAGTCTATGGACAGGGTTTGGATCTGGGGCCAACGTCCTGACTTTC.

The V and J genes are TRBV5-1 and TRBJ2-5, with TRBD2 matching over 10 bases. V lost 4 bases to trimming and J lost 4 bases; unmatched junction nucleotides: 10. Germline V gene data show CDR1 as SGHRS and CDR2 as YFSETQ. The CDR3 runs to 16 residues. The CDR3, as DNA: TGCGCCAGCAGCGGTGGAAGCGGGGGGGGCACAGAGACCCAGTACTTC. It yields the protein CASSGGSGGGTETQYF.

The chain has TRBV6-7 and TRBJ1-5; tentative D call: TRBD1 (6 bases). TRBV6-7 is an ORF for which the function is uncertain. CDR3 size: 16 residues. Trimming shortened V by 0 bases and J by 4 bases, and 13 bases separated the two germline ends. CDR3 loop: CASSYSTGHLNQPQHF. The CDR3 region has the DNA TGTGCCAGCAGTTACTCGACGGGACACTTAAATCAGCCCCAGCATTTT.

V is TRBV4-1 and J is TRBJ2-2; no definite D call. Per the germline V gene, CDR1 is MGHRA and CDR2 is YSYEKL. Between the trimmed V and J ends, which lost 2 bases and 4 bases, there was a span of 5 bases. This CDR3 is built from 13 residues. The CDR3 spells CASSQLFTGELFF. The CDR3 nucleotides are TGCGCCAGCAGCCAATTATTCACCGGGGAGCTGTTTTTT.

This chain connects TRBV5-4 to TRBJ1-1; TRBD1 might be the D (5 bases). The germline CDR1 and CDR2 sequences are SGHNT and YYREEE (reference sequence). V was cut by 3 bases and J by 1 base, with 13 bases left in between. There are 15 residues in the CDR3. In nucleotides, the CDR3 is TGTGCCAGCAGCTCCGTGACAGAACCGAACACTGAAGCTTTCTTT. It is translated as CASSSVTEPNTEAFF.

The rearrangement joins TRBV6-5 to TRBJ1-2, with a possible D match to TRBD1 (5 bases). Germline V gene lookup returns CDR1 MNHEY and CDR2 SVGAGI. This CDR3 is 15 amino acids long. The V end lost 5 bases, the J end lost 5 bases, and 18 bases lay between the germline ends. The CDR3 DNA is TGTGCCAGCAGTCGCCAGGGAGGAACCCCTTATGGCTACACCTTC. This gives the protein CASSRQGGTPYGYTF.

The V gene is TRBV2, the J gene TRBJ2-6, with no clear D. The germline V and J ends were trimmed by 5 bases and 2 bases, with 10 bases remaining between them. In germline, CDR1 is SNHLY, CDR2 FYNNEI. The CDR3 is 15 residues long. The DNA of the CDR3 is TGTGCCAGCAGTTTGGGCGCTCCTGGGGCCAACGTCCTGACTTTC. Residues: CASSLGAPGANVLTF.

The rearrangement uses TRBV19 and TRBJ1-5, with a weak D call TRBD1 (6 bases). Germline CDR1 LNHDA, CDR2 SQIVND (reference sequence). The CDR3 loop spans 16 amino acids. The V gene lost 5 bases and the J gene lost 4 bases, with 18 bases spanning the gap. CDR3 in DNA: TGTGCCAGTAGTTCATCCTCGGGACACATTAATCAGCCCCAGCATTTT. It yields the protein CASSSSSGHINQPQHF.

This clone was found a few times. The rearrangement links TRBV9 to TRBJ2-1; no clear D. This CDR3 spans 13 amino acids. Germline V gene lookup returns CDR1 SGDLS and CDR2 YYNGEE. Trimming left V 0 bases short and J 4 bases short, with 5 bases between. The CDR3 nucleotides are TGTGCCAGCAGCGTAGCCGAGTACAATGAGCAGTTCTTC. Amino acid sequence: CASSVAEYNEQFF.

The rearrangement uses TRBV19 and TRBJ1-5, with D possibly TRBD1 on 5 matching bases. V lost 6 bases, J lost 4 bases, and 19 bases lay in between. The V gene's germline CDR1 is LNHDA and CDR2 SQIVND (reference sequence). The CDR3 has 16 amino acids. CDR3 residues: CASSPDKGYGNQPQHF. The DNA for the CDR3 is TGTGCCAGTAGCCCGGACAAAGGGTATGGGAATCAGCCCCAGCATTTT.

This clone was seen ten or more times. The chain combines TRBV14 with TRBJ1-1; possible D gene TRBD1, 5 bases. Between the trimmed V and J ends, which lost 1 base and 2 bases, there was a span of 11 bases. The CDR3 totals 15 residues. Germline V gene lookup returns CDR1 SGHDN and CDR2 FVKESK. CDR3 DNA sequence: TGTGCCAGCAGCCAAGTTCGTCAGGGAAACACTGAAGCTTTCTTT. Protein: CASSQVRQGNTEAFF.